A single sample is the source of the 8 T cell receptor beta chains below, sequenced in a study of blood T cell repertoires in COVID-19. This table comes from immunoSEQ multiplex PCR, and its TCRdb copy is limited to in-frame clones, with some not included. The repertoire holds over 200,000 clones, with 85% to 90% as singletons. The sample taken for sequencing was peripheral blood. All receptors come from a man under 40 with COVID-19, enrolled during active disease.

The chain links TRBV2 to TRBJ1-3; D uncertain. Germline CDR1 and CDR2: SNHLY and FYNNEI. V shed 1 base and J shed 5 bases, with 12 bases lying between them. The CDR3 runs to 15 residues. In DNA, the CDR3 is TGTGCCAGCAGTGAAGAGGCGGGAACTAGAAACACCATATATTTT. It translates to CASSEEAGTRNTIYF.

The V gene is TRBV3-1 (or the pseudogene TRBV3-2), the J gene TRBJ2-7; D is unresolved. The CDR3 has 14 residues. Germline loops: CDR1 LGHDT, CDR2 YNNKEL (reference sequence). Trimming pared 2 bases from V and 0 bases from J, leaving 8 bases between. This CDR3 is CASSQSEASYEQYF. DNA for the CDR3: TGTGCCAGCAGCCAATCAGAGGCCTCCTACGAGCAGTACTTC.

The chain couples TRBV15 to TRBJ2-7; TRBD1 aligns across 9 bases. This CDR3 is built from 15 residues. Germline CDR1 is LNHNV and CDR2 is YYDKDF (reference sequence). J was trimmed by 4 bases and V by 3 bases; bases with no gene match: 7. The CDR3 spells CATSSPVDRGYEQYF. The CDR3 DNA reads as TGTGCCACCAGCAGCCCGGTGGACAGGGGTTACGAGCAGTACTTC.

The genes are TRBV18 and TRBJ1-1, with 10 bases fitting TRBD1. V was clipped by 0 bases and J by 5 bases; unmatched bases: 3. CDR1 KGHSH and CDR2 LQKENI come from the germline V gene. The CDR3 consists of 15 residues. CDR3 sequence reads: CASSPPGQGRTEAFF. For the CDR3, the DNA is TGTGCCAGCTCACCACCGGGACAGGGGAGGACTGAAGCTTTCTTT.

Here the CDR3 reads CAIKGTGVEEAFF. The CDR3 DNA reads TGTGCCATCAAAGGGACAGGCGTCGAGGAAGCTTTCTTT. The chain is built from TRBV10-3 and TRBJ1-1; 8 nucleotides agree with TRBD1. Germline CDR1 ENHRY, CDR2 SYGVKD. V dropped 7 bases and J dropped 8; count of bases not matched to a gene: 9. CDR3 length equals 13 residues.

This chain joins TRBV6-5 and TRBJ1-4; TRBD1 might be the D (6 bases). This CDR3 region has 12 residues. Germline V gene data show CDR1 as MNHEY and CDR2 as SVGAGI. V was clipped by 5 bases and J by 10 bases, with 11 bases between them. CDR3 sequence reads: CASSRDRRKLFF. As DNA, the CDR3 is TGTGCCAGCAGTAGAGACAGGAGAAAACTGTTTTTT.

This chain links TRBV29-1 with TRBJ2-7; 7 positions agree with TRBD1. The CDR3 extends over 13 amino acids. V shed 2 bases, J shed 11 bases, and the junction held 12 bases outside the gene matches. Germline V CDR1 and CDR2: SQVTM, ANQGSEA. Here the CDR3 reads CSVEKGYEQGKYF. In DNA form, the CDR3 reads TGCAGCGTTGAAAAGGGGTATGAACAGGGGAAGTACTTC.

V usage is TRBV27 and J usage is TRBJ1-6; 7 bases match TRBD1. The CDR3 consists of 15 residues. V trimming: 7 bases; J trimming: 9 bases; junction bases outside the gene matches: 12. Germline lookup yields CDR1 MNHEY and CDR2 SMNVEV (reference sequence). The CDR3 sequence: CASNGGQALTSPLHF. CDR3 DNA: TGTGCCAGCAATGGAGGACAGGCCCTTACTTCACCCCTCCACTTT.